Each of the 14 T cell receptor beta chains below was sequenced from the same sample in a study of blood T cells in healthy people across ages. Combining a sample-barcoded 5' primer with a J-beta primer mix, a second PCR ran for roughly 7 to 12 cycles. Each CDR3 protein gets one entry after TCRdb re-called the 5' RACE reads with MiXCR. The profile shows fewer than 1,000,000 distinct CDR3 sequences, 40% to 50% of them singletons. Sequenced material: blood. These receptors were taken from a man between 60 and 75 years old in good health.

The CDR3 loop is CASTPDRSTDTQYF. Written as DNA, the CDR3 is TGTGCCAGCACCCCAGACAGGTCCACAGATACGCAGTATTTT. This rearrangement joins TRBV6-2 or TRBV6-3 to TRBJ2-3; tentative D call: TRBD1 (6 bases). The V gene lost 7 bases and the J gene lost 2 bases, with 13 bases spanning the gap. Per the germline V gene, CDR1 is MNHEY and CDR2 is SVGEGT. CDR3 size: 14 residues.

This clonotype was observed a single time. The rearrangement joins TRBV20-1 to TRBJ2-2, with 12 bases that match TRBD2. With 1 base clipped from V and 7 bases from J, the junction kept 7 bases outside the gene matches. CDR1 and CDR2 (germline): DFQATT, SNEGSKA (reference sequence). CDR3 size: 16 residues. The CDR3 sequence is CSARGLAGALGGELFF. Written as DNA, the CDR3 is TGCAGTGCTAGAGGACTAGCGGGGGCACTCGGCGGGGAGCTGTTTTTT.

The chain recombines TRBV11-1 with TRBJ2-4; 9 nucleotides line up with TRBD2. Unmatched junction bases numbered 11, after V lost 5 bases and J lost 9 bases. In germline, CDR1 is SGHAT, CDR2 FQDESV (reference sequence). The CDR3 is 15 residues long. CDR3 protein: CASSRSGGGAIIQYF. The CDR3 bases are TGTGCCAGCAGCCGGAGTGGCGGGGGGGCTATCATTCAGTACTTC.

The V gene is TRBV7-2, the J gene TRBJ2-5; weak D call: TRBD1 (6 bases). The CDR3 loop spans 15 amino acids. The germline V gene has CDR1 SGHTA and CDR2 FQGNSA. V lost 2 bases, J lost 3 bases, and 13 bases lay in between. CDR3 DNA sequence: TGTGCCAGCAGCTTATACTCCTCAGGGGAAGAGACCCAGTACTTC. As protein: CASSLYSSGEETQYF.

The chain is built from TRBV5-1 and TRBJ2-3; D perhaps matches TRBD2 (5 bases). This CDR3 comprises 16 residues. The V gene lost 3 bases and the J gene lost 6 bases, with 20 bases spanning the gap. Germline V lookup: CDR1 SGHRS, CDR2 YFSETQ. Here the CDR3 reads CASSSTGNILTDTQYF. As DNA, the CDR3 is TGCGCCAGCAGCTCAACCGGGAACATCTTGACGGATACGCAGTATTTT.

The CDR3 is CSASQRRGDEQYF. The CDR3, as DNA: TGCAGTGCTAGCCAGCGGAGGGGGGACGAGCAGTACTTC. The chain uses TRBV20-1 and TRBJ2-5; D possibly uses TRBD1 or TRBD2 (6 bases each). The DNA end is a closer match to TRBJ2-7, so the J assignment may be wrong. Per germline, CDR1 DFQATT and CDR2 SNEGSKA (reference sequence). The CDR3 covers 13 residues.

This clonotype was counted once. The chain joins TRBV24-1 to TRBJ2-3; the D gene is possibly TRBD1 (5 bases). V lost 1 base, J lost 2 bases, and 12 bases lay in between. The CDR3 covers 16 residues. CDR1 and CDR2 from the germline V gene are KGHDR and SFDVKD. CDR3 sequence reads: CATSDFGAGSTDTQYF. The CDR3 bases are TGTGCCACCAGTGATTTTGGGGCCGGGTCCACAGATACGCAGTATTTT.

The chain couples TRBV30 to TRBJ2-7, with unresolved D. Germline V CDR1 and CDR2: GTSNPN, SVGIG (reference sequence). The V end was cut by 2 bases, the J end by 7 bases, with 12 bases between. The CDR3 length is 12 residues. CDR3 DNA: TGTGCCTGGAGTACTACCTACAATGAGCAGTACTTC. It encodes CAWSTTYNEQYF.

The chain joins TRBV12-3 or TRBV12-4 to TRBJ1-4; D ambiguous. V was pared by 2 bases and J by 11 bases, with 15 bases between. The CDR3 is made up of 14 amino acids. The CDR3 DNA reads TGTGCCAGCAGTTTACAGGAGGAAATGGGGAAACTGTTTTTT. This encodes CASSLQEEMGKLFF.

V and J are TRBV30 and TRBJ2-1; TRBD2 matches at 7 bases. With V trimmed by 8 bases and J by 13 bases, 23 bases remained unmatched. CDR3 length: 15 amino acids. Germline assignment: CDR1 GTSNPN and CDR2 SVGIG (reference sequence). CDR3 loop: CALGLGITKRETQFF. The CDR3 region has the DNA TGTGCCCTCGGACTAGGAATCACCAAGCGAGAGACCCAGTTCTTC.

The chain links TRBV2 to TRBJ2-4, with D perhaps matching TRBD1 (6 bases). V dropped 7 bases and J dropped 2 bases, with 12 bases sitting between them. CDR3 size: 14 residues. Germline values: CDR1 SNHLY, CDR2 FYNNEI. CDR3 bases: TGTGCCAGCACCCACAGGGAAACCAAAAACATTCAGTACTTC. As protein: CASTHRETKNIQYF.

This rearrangement joins TRBV27 to TRBJ2-7; tentatively, D is TRBD1 (6 bases). The V end lost 1 base, the J end lost 3 bases, and 22 bases lay between the germline ends. The CDR3 has 18 amino acids. The germline V gene has CDR1 MNHEY and CDR2 SMNVEV (reference sequence). CDR3 nucleotides: TGTGCCAGCAGTTTATGGGGGCCGGGGCCGGGACCGAACTACGAGCAGTACTTC. Amino acid sequence: CASSLWGPGPGPNYEQYF.

This chain links TRBV2 with TRBJ2-6, with 8 nucleotides matching TRBD1. Germline V gives CDR1 SNHLY, CDR2 FYNNEI. CDR3 length: 18 amino acids. The V and J ends lost 5 bases and 0 bases, in that order; junction bases with no gene match: 9. The CDR3 region is CASSRTGTLSSGANVLTF. CDR3 DNA sequence: TGTGCCAGCAGTAGGACAGGGACCCTTTCCTCTGGGGCCAACGTCCTGACTTTC. The variable domain in full, with the rest retrieved from reference TRBV2 and TRBJ2-6, is EPEVTQTPSHQVTQMGQEVILRCVPISNHLYFYWYRQILGQKVEFLVSFYNNEISEKSEIFDDQFSVERPDGSNFTLKIRSTKLEDSAMYFCASSRTGTLSSGANVLTFGAGSRLTVL.

J is TRBJ2-1 and V is TRBV29-1; unclear D gene. The V gene lost 4 bases and the J gene lost 6 bases, with 4 bases spanning the gap. This CDR3 region has 10 residues. Germline CDR1 is SQVTM and CDR2 is ANQGSEA. The CDR3 sequence is CSVGANEQFF. The CDR3 nucleotides are TGCAGCGTTGGGGCCAATGAGCAGTTCTTC.